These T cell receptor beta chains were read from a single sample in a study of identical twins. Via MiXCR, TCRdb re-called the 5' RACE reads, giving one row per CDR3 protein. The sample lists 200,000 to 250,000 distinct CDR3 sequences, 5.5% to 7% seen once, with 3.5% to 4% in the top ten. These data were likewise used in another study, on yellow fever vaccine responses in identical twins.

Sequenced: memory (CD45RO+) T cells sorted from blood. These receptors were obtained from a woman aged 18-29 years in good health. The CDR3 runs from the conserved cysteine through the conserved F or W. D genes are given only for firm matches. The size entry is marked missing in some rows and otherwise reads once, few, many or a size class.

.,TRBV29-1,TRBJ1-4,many,TGCAGCGTTGAGCCAGGGATTGGTGAAAAACTGTTTTTT,CSVEPGIGEKLFF
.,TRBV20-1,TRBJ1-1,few,TGCAGTGCTAGGCTCGACGGTTTGGGCACTGAAGCTTTCTTT,CSARLDGLGTEAFF
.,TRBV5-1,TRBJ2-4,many,TGCGCCAGCAGCTCAGAAATTGGGGCCAAAAACATTCAGTACTTC,CASSSEIGAKNIQYF
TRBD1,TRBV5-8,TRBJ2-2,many,TGTGCCAGCAGCTCGCGGGACAGGGGGCTGGAAAACACCGGGGAGCTGTTTTTT,CASSSRDRGLENTGELFF
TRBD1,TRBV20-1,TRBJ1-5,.,TGCAGTGCTTCAGGGGGAGATCAGCCCCAGCATTTT,CSASGGDQPQHF
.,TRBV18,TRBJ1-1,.,TGTGCCAGCTCACCACCTAGGACAGCGATGAACACTGAAGCTTTCTTT,CASSPPRTAMNTEAFF
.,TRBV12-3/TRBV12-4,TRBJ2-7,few,TGTGCCAGCAGTTTGAGTTTGGGGGTGTACGAGCAGTACTTC,CASSLSLGVYEQYF
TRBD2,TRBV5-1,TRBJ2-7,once,TGCGCCAGCAGCTTGGTACTAGCGGGAGGGCCCGACGAGCAGTACTTC,CASSLVLAGGPDEQYF
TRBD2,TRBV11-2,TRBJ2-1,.,TGTGCCAGCACCCTTAGCGGGAGGGCCGGCAATGAGCAGTTCTTC,CASTLSGRAGNEQFF
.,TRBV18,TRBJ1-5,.,TGTGCCAGCTCGAAGAACAGGGAGGCTCAGCCCCAGCATTTT,CASSKNREAQPQHF
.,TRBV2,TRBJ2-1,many,TGTGCCAGCAGTGAAGCGCGGGGCAAGGCCAATGAGCAGTTCTTC,CASSEARGKANEQFF
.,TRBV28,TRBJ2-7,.,TGTGCCAGCAGTTCCACCCGCAAGGGACCGAACTACGAGCAGTACTTC,CASSSTRKGPNYEQYF
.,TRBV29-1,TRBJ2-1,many,TGCAGCGTGAACAGGGACAATGAGCAGTTCTTC,CSVNRDNEQFF
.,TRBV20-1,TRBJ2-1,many,TGCAGTGCTAGATCCCCCCCCTACAATGAGCAGTTCTTC,CSARSPPYNEQFF
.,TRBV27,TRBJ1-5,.,TGTGCCAGCAGTTTATTGGGGGGGTATCAGCCCCAGCATTTT,CASSLLGGYQPQHF
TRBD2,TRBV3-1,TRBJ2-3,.,TGTGCCAGCAGCCTAGGGCTAGCGGGAGGTCAGGATACGCAGTATTTT,CASSLGLAGGQDTQYF
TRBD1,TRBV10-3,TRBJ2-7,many,TGTGCCATCAGTGAGTGGGACAGGGCAACCTACGAGCAGTACTTC,CAISEWDRATYEQYF
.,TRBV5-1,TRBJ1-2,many,TGCGCCAGCAGCCCCTCGAAACCTAACTATGGCTACACCTTC,CASSPSKPNYGYTF
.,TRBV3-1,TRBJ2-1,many,TGTGCCAGCAGCCCTCGTTACAATGAGCAGTTCTTC,CASSPRYNEQFF
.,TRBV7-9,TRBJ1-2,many,TGTGCCAGCAGCTTAGTTGGAGGGCGCGGGTATGGCTACACCTTC,CASSLVGGRGYGYTF
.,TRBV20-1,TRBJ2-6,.,TGCAGTGCTTTGGAACTATCTGGGGCCAACGTCCTGACTTTC,CSALELSGANVLTF
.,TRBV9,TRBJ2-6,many,TGTGCCAGCAGCGTAGGGCTAGTTTCTGGGGCCAACGTCCTGACTTTC,CASSVGLVSGANVLTF
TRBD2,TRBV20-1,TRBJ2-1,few,TGCAGTGCTAAAGAAGGGCCCGGGACTAGCTCCTACAATGAGCAGTTCTTC,CSAKEGPGTSSYNEQFF
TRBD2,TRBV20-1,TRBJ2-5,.,TGCAGTGCTAGAGATCTTGGGGGGGGGGAGCAAGAGACCCAGTACTTC,CSARDLGGGEQETQYF
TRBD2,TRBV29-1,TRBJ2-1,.,TGCAGCGTTGGAGTGACTAGCGGGCCGAATGAGCAGTTCTTC,CSVGVTSGPNEQFF
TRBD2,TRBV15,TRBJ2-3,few,TGTGCCACCGCCCCGAAGTGGGAGGGCGGGAGAGTCCCAGATACGCAGTATTTT,CATAPKWEGGRVPDTQYF
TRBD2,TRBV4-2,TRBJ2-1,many,TGTGCCAGCAGCCTCTACTCCGGGACTAGCGGGAGTAATGAGCAGTTCTTC,CASSLYSGTSGSNEQFF
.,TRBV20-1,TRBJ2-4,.,TGCAGTGCGACGAGTAGAAACATTCAGTACTTC,CSATSRNIQYF
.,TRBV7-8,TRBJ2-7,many,TGTGCCAGCAGCTTAGAGGACCGACCTATTGGGTACGAGCAGTACTTC,CASSLEDRPIGYEQYF
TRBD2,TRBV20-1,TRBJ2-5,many,TGCAGTGCCAGACTAGCGGGAGGGAAAGAGACCCAGTACTTC,CSARLAGGKETQYF
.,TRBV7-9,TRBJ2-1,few,TGTGCCAGCAGCTTAGTCAGACAAGGAGAGCAGTTCTTC,CASSLVRQGEQFF
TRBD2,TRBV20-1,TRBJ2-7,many,TGCAGTGCTAGAGATCTGAGTCGGCGGGAGATATACGAGCAGTACTTC,CSARDLSRREIYEQYF
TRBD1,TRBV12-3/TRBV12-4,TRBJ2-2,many,TGTGCCAGCAGGGGGGACAGCTACACCGGGGAGCTGTTTTTT,CASRGDSYTGELFF